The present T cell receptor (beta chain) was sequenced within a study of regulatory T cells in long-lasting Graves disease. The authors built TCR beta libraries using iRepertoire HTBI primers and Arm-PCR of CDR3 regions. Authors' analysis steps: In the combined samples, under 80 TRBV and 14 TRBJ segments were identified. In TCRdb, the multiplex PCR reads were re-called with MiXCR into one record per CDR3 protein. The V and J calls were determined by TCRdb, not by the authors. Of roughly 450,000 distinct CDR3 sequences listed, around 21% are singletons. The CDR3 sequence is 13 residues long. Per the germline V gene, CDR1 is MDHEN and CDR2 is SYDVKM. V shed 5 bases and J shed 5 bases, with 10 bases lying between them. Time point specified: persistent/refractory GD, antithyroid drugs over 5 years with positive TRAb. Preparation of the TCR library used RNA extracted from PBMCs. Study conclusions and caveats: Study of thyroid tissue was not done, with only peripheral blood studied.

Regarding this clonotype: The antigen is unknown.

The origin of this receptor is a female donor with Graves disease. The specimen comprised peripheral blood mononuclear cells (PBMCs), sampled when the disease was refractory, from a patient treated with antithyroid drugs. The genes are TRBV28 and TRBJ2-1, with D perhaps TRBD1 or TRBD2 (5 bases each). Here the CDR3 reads CASSTGTNNEQFF. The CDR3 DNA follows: TGTGCCAGCAGTACCGGGACGAACAATGAGCAGTTCTTC.